Sequencing of this T cell receptor (beta chain) was carried out in a study of cytomegalovirus exposure and HLA in healthy donors. Study-wide findings and caveats: HLA restriction was apparent for most CMV-associated TCR beta chains in a later analysis. In a later analysis, HLA-C alleles had the fewest associated TCRs, DRB1 alleles the most.

The CDR3 runs 13 residues. The germline V gene has CDR1 MNHNS and CDR2 SASEGT. Between the trimmed V and J ends, which lost 11 bases and 3 bases, there was a span of 17 bases. Worth noting for this clone: The antigen is not known.

Primers: 60 Vbeta forward and 13 Jbeta reverse. Profiled with immunoSEQ multiplex PCR; TCRdb holds only in-frame clones, not every one. The sample holds about 48,000 clones. The receptor's source is a woman aged 40 to 55 in good health and CMV-seronegative. What was sequenced was PBMCs. The V and J genes are TRBV6-1 and TRBJ2-7; D unresolved. CDR3 in DNA: TGTGCCGGCTCCAAGCACCCGGGCTACGAGCAGTACTTC. It translates to CAGSKHPGYEQYF.